The sequence of this TCR beta chain was determined in a study of memory CD4+ T cells and cytomegalovirus serostatus. Looking at the study overall: Of the healthy Belgian adults, roughly ten were CMV seropositive and fewer than 30 seronegative.

A remark on this clone: What it binds is unknown.

The sort gate was single viable CD3+CD4+CD8-CD45RO+ cells for memory CD4+ T cells. As handled by the study authors: After removing out-of-frame reads, millions of distinct TCRbeta sequences remained. The repertoire was sequenced with immunoSEQ multiplex PCR; TCRdb's copy has only in-frame clones and lacks some. Clone size and the V and J calls come from that table; the DNA yielded D and trimming. The data contain over 50,000 clones, approximately 85% of them seen just once; the ten biggest clones take up 0.88%. Findings and limits, study-wide: The CMV-associated TCR signature appears largely within the CD4+ memory repertoire. CD4+ memory repertoires contained about 40% of the roughly 160 reported CMV TCRbeta sequences.

Per germline, CDR1 LNHDA and CDR2 SQIVND (reference sequence). The CDR3 length is 14 residues. V lost 3 bases, J lost 10 bases, and 5 bases stayed unmatched. The clonotype was recovered from an adult in good health and CMV-seronegative. Sequencing input: memory CD4+ T cells from blood. The rearrangement links TRBV19 to TRBJ1-6, with 8 bases aligning to TRBD1. CDR3 protein: CASSIQGASSPLHF. DNA of the CDR3: TGTGCCAGTAGTATCCAGGGGGCTTCGTCACCCCTCCACTTT.